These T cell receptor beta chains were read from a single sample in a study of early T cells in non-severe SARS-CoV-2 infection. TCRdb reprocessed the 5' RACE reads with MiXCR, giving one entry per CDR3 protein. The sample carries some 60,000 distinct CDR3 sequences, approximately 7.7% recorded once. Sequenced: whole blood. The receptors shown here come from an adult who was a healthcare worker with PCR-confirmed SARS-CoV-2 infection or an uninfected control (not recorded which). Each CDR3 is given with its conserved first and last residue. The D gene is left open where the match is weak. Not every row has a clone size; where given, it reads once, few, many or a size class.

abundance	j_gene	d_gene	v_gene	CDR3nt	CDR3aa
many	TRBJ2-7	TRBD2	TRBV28	TGTGCCAGCGGACTAGCGGGAGGCGAGCAGTACTTC	CASGLAGGEQYF
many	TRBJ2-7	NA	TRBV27	TGTGCCAGCAGTCCCCCCCGCAGACCCTACGAGCAGTACTTC	CASSPPRRPYEQYF
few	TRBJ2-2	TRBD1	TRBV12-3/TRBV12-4	TGTGCCAGCAGTTTAAGGATACTACTAGGGGACAGGGGGAACACCGGGGAGCTGTTTTTT	CASSLRILLGDRGNTGELFF
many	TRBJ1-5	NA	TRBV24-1	TGTGCCACCCAATACGGGGGGGCGAACAATCAGCCCCAGCATTTT	CATQYGGANNQPQHF
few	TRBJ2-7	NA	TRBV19	TGTGCCGGTTCCGTTAGGGAGTACGGATACGAGCAGTACTTC	CAGSVREYGYEQYF
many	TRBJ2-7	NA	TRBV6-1	TGTGCCAGCAGTGAAGCGGGAGTGTACGAGCAGTACTTC	CASSEAGVYEQYF
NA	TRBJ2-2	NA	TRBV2	TGTGCCAGCAGCGGCCAGGGCCTCTTGAACACCGGGGAGCTGTTTTTT	CASSGQGLLNTGELFF
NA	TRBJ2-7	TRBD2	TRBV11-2	TGTGCCAGCAGCCCCGGACTAGCGGGAGGTCACTACGAGCAGTACTTC	CASSPGLAGGHYEQYF
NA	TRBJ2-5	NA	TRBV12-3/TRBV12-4	TGTGCCAGCAGTTTGGGGCTGAGAGCGACCCAGTACTTC	CASSLGLRATQYF
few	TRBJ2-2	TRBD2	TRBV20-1	TGCAGTGCTAGGTCCGCCCAACTAGCGGGAACCGGGGAGCTGTTTTTT	CSARSAQLAGTGELFF
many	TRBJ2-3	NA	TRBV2	TGTGCCAGCAGTGAAGCGCCCCCTTTTGGGACCTTACCAGATACGCAGTATTTT	CASSEAPPFGTLPDTQYF
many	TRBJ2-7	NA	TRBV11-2	TGTGCCAGCACCGAAAGGAGCGAGCAGTACTTC	CASTERSEQYF
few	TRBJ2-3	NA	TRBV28	TGTGCCAGCAGTCGTACAGGGATGGGGGATACGCAGTATTTT	CASSRTGMGDTQYF
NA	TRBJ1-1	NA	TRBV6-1	TGTGCCAGCAGTGAACAAGCTTTCTTT	CASSEQAFF
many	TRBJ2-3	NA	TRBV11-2	TGTGCCAGCAGCTTAGTTTTGCAGGGCTCCTTCACAGATACGCAGTATTTT	CASSLVLQGSFTDTQYF
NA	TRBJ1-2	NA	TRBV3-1	TGTGCCAGCAGCCAAGGTGACCCAATCTATGGCTACACCTTC	CASSQGDPIYGYTF
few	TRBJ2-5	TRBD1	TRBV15	TGTGCCACCAGCACGGGGACAGGGATTGAGACCCAGTACTTC	CATSTGTGIETQYF
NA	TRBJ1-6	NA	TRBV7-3	TGTGCCAGCAGCTTAAACAGGGTTTCACCCCTCCACTTT	CASSLNRVSPLHF
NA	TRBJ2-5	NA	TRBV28	TGTGCCAGCAGTTTACGACCACAAGAGACCCAGTACTTC	CASSLRPQETQYF
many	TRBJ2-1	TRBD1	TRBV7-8	TGTGCCAGCAGCTGGGGACAGGGAAATGAGCAGTTCTTC	CASSWGQGNEQFF
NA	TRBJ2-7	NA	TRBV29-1	TGCAGCTTCCAGTGGGGGAGTTACGAGCAGTACTTC	CSFQWGSYEQYF
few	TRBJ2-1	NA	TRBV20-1	TGCAGTGCTAGGTCCATCGGGCACGTCCCACCAGAGCAGTTCTTC	CSARSIGHVPPEQFF
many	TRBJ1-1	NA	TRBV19	TGTGCCAGTAGTACTCCGGGACTTGAAGCTTTCTTT	CASSTPGLEAFF
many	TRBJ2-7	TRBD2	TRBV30	TGTGCCTGGAGTGTACCGGTAGCGGGAGGAACAGGCGAGCAGTACTTC	CAWSVPVAGGTGEQYF
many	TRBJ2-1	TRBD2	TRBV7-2	TGTGCCAGCAGCCCCTCACTAGCGGGAGGGGGTAATGAGCAGTTCTTC	CASSPSLAGGGNEQFF
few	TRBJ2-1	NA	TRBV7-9	TGTGCCAGCAGCCCCTGGGAGTCGGGGAACGATGAGCAGTTCTTC	CASSPWESGNDEQFF
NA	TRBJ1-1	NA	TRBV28	TGTGCCAGCAGCCGACCCCGGGCAGCTTTCTTT	CASSRPRAAFF
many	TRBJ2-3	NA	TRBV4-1	TGCGCCAGCAGCCAGGAGATCTCTAGCACAGATACGCAGTATTTT	CASSQEISSTDTQYF
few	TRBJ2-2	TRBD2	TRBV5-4	TGTGCCAGCAGTCCAGGACTAGCGATCGGGGAGCTGTTTTTT	CASSPGLAIGELFF
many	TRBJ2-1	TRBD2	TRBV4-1	TGCGCCAGCAGCCAAGTTCAAGCGGGGTATGAGCAGTTCTTC	CASSQVQAGYEQFF
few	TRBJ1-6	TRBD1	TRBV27	TGTGCCAGCAGTATCTCCGGGACAGGGGCCCCTAATTCACCCCTCCACTTT	CASSISGTGAPNSPLHF
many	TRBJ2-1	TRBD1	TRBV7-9	TGTGCCAGCAGCCCAACCGGGACAGTGTCCTCCTACAATGAGCAGTTCTTC	CASSPTGTVSSYNEQFF
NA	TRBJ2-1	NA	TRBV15	TGTGCCACCAGCAGAAGAGTAACAAATGAGCAGTTCTTC	CATSRRVTNEQFF
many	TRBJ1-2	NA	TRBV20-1	TGCAGCCAATCCGCCGGGACCCGTCAGGGCTACACCTTC	CSQSAGTRQGYTF
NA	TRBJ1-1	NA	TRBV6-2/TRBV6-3	TGTGCCAGCAGTTTCCAGCCTGGACTGTTGAACACTGAAGCTTTCTTT	CASSFQPGLLNTEAFF
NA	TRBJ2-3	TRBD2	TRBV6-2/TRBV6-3	TGTGCCAGCAGTATACTAGCGGGGGACACAGATACGCAGTATTTT	CASSILAGDTDTQYF
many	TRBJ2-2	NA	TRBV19	TGTGCCAGTACCACTTCTAACTACAGGGTGACCGGGGAGCTGTTTTTT	CASTTSNYRVTGELFF